The T cell receptor beta chain under discussion was sequenced for a study of blood T cells in healthy people across ages (dated by TCRdb to the mid-2010s). With regard to the full study: In model experiments, template switching captured roughly one uniquely barcoded TCR beta cDNA molecule for every two T cells. Two additional independent replicas of 1 million unique cDNA reads from the same blood draw were analyzed for two donors (one aged 18 to 30 and one aged 80 or older). Using deep sequencing normalized with unique cDNA molecular identifiers, the study measured how TCR beta repertoire diversity changes with age. The donors were split into four age groups: young (average 16 years), middle-aged (nearly 40), aged (roughly 60) and long-lived (approximately 80). To avoid experimental bias, donors of different ages were distributed randomly across sequencing lanes.

Details on this clonotype: Its antigen is currently not known. The input lacks base qualities; no much larger clone sits a single base away.

Systemically healthy Caucasian individuals from Russia, around 38 in total and aged roughly 6 to 95 years, were included as donors. Each donor gave around 9.9 milliliters of peripheral blood, collected into EDTA-treated Vacutainer tubes. Ficoll-Paque density-gradient centrifugation was used to isolate PBMCs, with at least 6.5 million per sample. Total RNA, at least 6 micrograms per sample, was extracted from PBMCs with Trizol reagent. For every donor, flow cytometry on a PBMC aliquot measured the percentage of naive CD45RAhigh/CD27high T cells. Beyond this particular receptor, the publication reports: Observed TCR beta diversity per million T cells fell roughly linearly with age, and a significant reduction was already apparent by age around 40. Because the CMV infection status of the donors was unknown, age-related changes in expanded clonotypes may potentially have been confounded. Bulk unsorted PBMC profiling prevented conclusive comparison of naive and antigen-experienced compartments. Compared with the aged group, more naive CD4+ T cells, fewer expanded clones and increased TCR diversity were shown by the long-lived group, suggesting age selection. Estimates of total diversity based on one million sequenced T cells were considered lower bounds and underestimates. A strong correlation was found between observed TCR beta diversity and the percentage of naive T cells measured by flow cytometry.

The receptor library was made with 5' RACE. Sequencer: Illumina HiSeq 2500. A second PCR of roughly 7 to 11 cycles was run with a J-beta primer mix and a sample-barcoded 5' primer. Each TCR beta cDNA molecule received a unique molecular identifier from a template-switch 5' adaptor carrying 12 random nucleotides. Each sample yielded at least 3 million CDR3-containing paired-end reads. All of the RNA was converted into first-strand cDNA using the Mint cDNA synthesis kit, with a TRBC-specific oligonucleotide serving as the primer. Following uracil-DNA glycosylase treatment, all cDNA underwent a first 18-cycle PCR with the universal primers M1SS and BC2_uni_R. The authors' pipeline ran thus. For normalization, 1 million high-quality reads, each with a distinct molecular identifier, were randomly selected from each sample. Reads sharing molecular identifiers were discarded rather than binned into consensus sequences. CDR3 identification, clonotype clustering and error correction used MiTCR with a Q25 quality threshold and the strictest error-elimination algorithm. Lower-bound total TCR beta diversity was estimated with a nonparametric unseen species model using Euler transformation. TCRdb ran its own pipeline on the public reads, namely fastp trimming at Q25 and MiXCR clone calling, and kept in-frame beta chains. Merged by CDR3 protein, the rows form single entries marked with the most common genes and DNA. The V and J calls here are based on TCRdb, not the publication. This sample holds about 830,000 distinct CDR3 sequences; about 62% were observed only once. 20% to 25% of the sample goes to the ten largest clones.

Inclusive of the bounding cysteine and phenylalanine, the CDR3 is 16 residues long. The only DNA kept is the CDR3, 48 bases in frame from the first base. Trimming accounts for 2 bases at V and 0 bases at J, while the number of junction bases matched to no gene is 3. Per the germline V gene, KGHDR is the CDR1 and SFDVKD is the CDR2. In this chain, TRBV24-1 is recombined with TRBJ2-3; 8 junctional bases match TRBD2. Sequencing used blood. This TCR was sampled from a man in his thirties or forties in good health. The CDR3 corresponds to CATSDWASGSTDTQYF. The DNA is as follows: TGTGCCACCAGTGATTGGGCTAGCGGGAGCACAGATACGCAGTATTTT.